This passage covers 26 T cell receptor beta chains from one sample sequenced in a study of monozygotic twins with inflammatory bowel disease. TCRdb reprocessed the 5' RACE reads, with one entry per CDR3 protein and no DNA. The sample spans 330,000 or so distinct CDR3 sequences; the ten largest clones claim around 2%. The material sequenced was blood. The source is a human donor with ulcerative colitis or Crohn's disease, or a healthy co-twin of an affected twin (not recorded which).

The chain links TRBV5-6 to TRBJ1-6. This CDR3 is built from 14 residues. Germline V gene sequence: CDR1 SGHDT, CDR2 YYEEEE. The CDR3 sequence: CASSLQAGNSPLHF.

Here the CDR3 reads CASSYPWGAEQFF. The chain combines TRBV6-5 with TRBJ2-1; TCRdb designates TRBD1, a call that cannot be tested without DNA. Germline CDR1 reads MNHEY; CDR2 reads SVGAGI. The CDR3 spans 13 residues.

The chain is built from TRBV4-1 and TRBJ1-4; lacking DNA, the TRBD1 call made by TCRdb goes unchecked. The CDR3 consists of 14 residues. Germline V gene data show CDR1 as MGHRA and CDR2 as YSYEKL. The CDR3 loop reads CASSPPGQGEKLFF.

The chain employs TRBV20-1 and TRBJ2-5; TCRdb's assignment of TRBD1 cannot be checked, as there is no DNA. The germline V gene encodes CDR1 DFQATT and CDR2 SNEGSKA (reference sequence). CDR3 length: 13 residues. The CDR3 reads CSATPPGEETQYF.

The chain carries TRBV7-2 and TRBJ1-3. Germline CDR1 reads SGHTA; CDR2 reads FQGNSA. There are 12 residues in the CDR3. This CDR3 is CASSLGYSTIYF.

The CDR3: CASSLAVTDTQYF. This chain connects TRBV5-1 to TRBJ2-3. Germline CDR1 is SGHRS and CDR2 is YFSETQ. This CDR3 spans 13 amino acids.

V gene TRBV25-1 combines with J gene TRBJ2-7. Germline CDR1 reads MGHDK; CDR2 reads SYGVNS. The length of the CDR3 is 14 residues. CDR3: CASSGTDLSYEQYF.

This chain links TRBV5-1 with TRBJ2-5; TCRdb's assignment of TRBD1 cannot be checked, as there is no DNA. Germline values: CDR1 SGHRS, CDR2 YFSETQ. The CDR3 runs 15 residues. The chain's CDR3 is CASSLTGTTQETQYF.

The V and J genes are TRBV5-1 and TRBJ2-3; the D gene TCRdb calls, TRBD2, cannot be checked with no DNA. This CDR3 is 18 amino acids long. Germline CDR1 SGHRS, CDR2 YFSETQ. CDR3 loop: CASSLAGLAGTSTDTQYF.

V gene TRBV7-9 combines with J gene TRBJ1-3. The CDR3 runs 16 residues. Germline values: CDR1 SEHNR, CDR2 FQNEAQ (reference sequence). This chain's CDR3 is CASSLAFGISGNTIYF.

The chain uses TRBV10-2 and TRBJ2-5; TCRdb's D call, TRBD1, is unchecked because there is no DNA. The germline gives CDR1 WSHSY, CDR2 SAAADI. The CDR3 is 15 amino acids. CDR3 sequence: CASRETRGRGETQYF.

This sequence joins TRBV20-1 and TRBJ2-5. CDR1 DFQATT and CDR2 SNEGSKA come from the germline V gene (reference sequence). The CDR3 consists of 14 residues. The CDR3 sequence: CSATRGTLQETQYF.

This chain joins TRBV29-1 and TRBJ2-1; TCRdb's D gene call, TRBD1, goes unchecked for lack of DNA. This CDR3 is 16 amino acids long. Germline V gene data show CDR1 as SQVTM and CDR2 as ANQGSEA. The CDR3 here is CSVLYTGHPLYNEQFF.

The rearrangement links TRBV6-5 to TRBJ1-2; TCRdb names TRBD1, which stays unverified in the absence of DNA. Per the germline V gene, CDR1 is MNHEY and CDR2 is SVGAGI. This CDR3 spans 13 amino acids. The CDR3 sequence is CASRSTGYYGYTF.

V gene TRBV5-1 combines with J gene TRBJ2-1; TCRdb lists TRBD2, though no DNA is available to test this call. Germline loops: CDR1 SGHRS, CDR2 YFSETQ. The CDR3 is 17 residues long. The CDR3: CASSLKGQAGGSSEQFF.

The rearrangement uses TRBV29-1 and TRBJ2-5; absent DNA, TCRdb's TRBD2 call cannot be checked. The CDR3 has 15 residues. Germline values: CDR1 SQVTM, CDR2 ANQGSEA. CDR3 region: CSVEGDSGSVETQYF.

This rearrangement joins TRBV6-1 to TRBJ1-1; TCRdb's D call, TRBD1, is unchecked because there is no DNA. The CDR3 is made up of 16 amino acids. Germline loops: CDR1 MNHNS, CDR2 SASEGT. The chain's CDR3 is CASSTQGQGANTEAFF.

The chain is built from TRBV7-2 and TRBJ2-7; the TCRdb call, TRBD1, lacks DNA for checking. CDR3 length: 15 residues. Germline CDR1 and CDR2: SGHTA and FQGNSA. CDR3 in amino acids: CASSPLRDGIYEQYF. Drawing the rest from reference TRBV7-2 and TRBJ2-7, the complete variable domain is GAGVSQSPSNKVTEKGKDVELRCDPISGHTALYWYRQSLGQGLEFLIYFQGNSAPDKSGLPSDRFSAERTGGSVSTLTIQRTQQEDSAVYLCASSPLRDGIYEQYFGPGTRLTVT.

The rearrangement links TRBV7-2 to TRBJ2-2. Germline loops: CDR1 SGHTA, CDR2 FQGNSA. CDR3 length: 13 amino acids. The CDR3 here is CASSPEVSGELFF.

The chain links TRBV6-1 to TRBJ2-7; the TRBD1 assignment by TCRdb is unverifiable without DNA. CDR3 length equals 14 residues. CDR1 is MNHNS, CDR2 SASEGT, per germline. The CDR3 reads CASSRVDGDYEQYF.

This chain links TRBV27 with TRBJ2-7; with no DNA, the TCRdb D assignment of TRBD1 cannot be verified. Germline V gene lookup returns CDR1 MNHEY and CDR2 SMNVEV (reference sequence). The CDR3 totals 13 residues. The CDR3 sequence is CASSQGGQHEQYF.

The CDR3 sequence: CASSLPAGWNTGELFF. The chain has TRBV5-4 and TRBJ2-2. This CDR3 has 16 residues. The germline CDR1 and CDR2 sequences are SGHNT and YYREEE (reference sequence).

This sequence joins TRBV27 and TRBJ2-7; the D call of TRBD1 rests on TCRdb alone, since no DNA is present to check it. The CDR3 contains 17 residues. From germline, CDR1 is MNHEY and CDR2 SMNVEV (reference sequence). The CDR3 loop is CASSRAGLTRSSYEQYF.

The V call is TRBV7-2, the J call TRBJ1-5; TCRdb selects TRBD1, and the lack of DNA leaves this call unchecked. The CDR3 sequence is 15 residues long. From germline, CDR1 is SGHTA and CDR2 FQGNSA. The CDR3 is CASSLRRQGHQPQHF.

V usage is TRBV29-1 and J usage is TRBJ2-2; the D call of TRBD1 rests on TCRdb alone, since no DNA is present to check it. Germline loops: CDR1 SQVTM, CDR2 ANQGSEA. The CDR3 sequence is 14 residues long. The CDR3 loop reads CSGATGGGTGELFF.

This chain connects TRBV20-1 to TRBJ1-1; with no DNA, the TCRdb D assignment of TRBD1 cannot be verified. Per germline, CDR1 DFQATT and CDR2 SNEGSKA (reference sequence). The CDR3 has 15 residues. CDR3 in amino acids: CSAALGGRMNTEAFF.